A single sample is the source of the 13 T cell receptor beta chains below, sequenced in a study of cytomegalovirus exposure and HLA in healthy donors. Primers included in the PCR were 60 Vbeta and 13 Jbeta primers. Only in-frame clones appear in the TCRdb table, and some are missing; sequencing was by immunoSEQ multiplex PCR. Of 180,000 or so clones in the sample, around 78% were seen once. The sequencing sample was made of PBMCs. Source of these receptors: a woman younger than 45 in good health and CMV-seropositive.

The V gene is TRBV7-6, the J gene TRBJ2-1; TRBD2 is a possible D gene (6 bases). The V end lost 4 bases, the J end lost 8 bases, and 15 bases lay between the germline ends. This CDR3 spans 14 amino acids. Germline V lookup: CDR1 SGHVS, CDR2 FNYEAQ. The CDR3 sequence: CASSWRGPWDEQFF. CDR3 nucleotides: TGTGCCAGCAGCTGGCGGGGTCCCTGGGATGAGCAGTTCTTC.

The CDR3: CASSHNRGWNTEAFF. Written as DNA, the CDR3 is TGTGCCAGCAGTCACAACAGGGGATGGAACACTGAAGCTTTCTTT. This chain uses TRBV28 with TRBJ1-1, with TRBD1 matching over 7 bases. The CDR3 is 15 amino acids. V was pared by 5 bases and J by 1 base, with 7 bases of the junction left unmatched. Germline V gene sequence: CDR1 MDHEN, CDR2 SYDVKM.

V usage is TRBV9 and J usage is TRBJ2-1; 14 nucleotides align to TRBD2. The CDR3 sequence is 21 residues long. The V and J ends lost 4 bases and 3 bases, in that order; junction bases with no gene match: 18. Germline loops: CDR1 SGDLS, CDR2 YYNGEE. CDR3 amino acids: CASSPKPGLAGGSLYYNEQFF. The CDR3 DNA sequence: TGTGCCAGCAGCCCTAAACCTGGACTAGCGGGAGGTTCCCTTTACTACAATGAGCAGTTCTTC.

The V gene is TRBV15, the J gene TRBJ1-6, with 7 bases identical to TRBD1. CDR1 and CDR2 (germline): LNHNV, YYDKDF (reference sequence). CDR3 length: 17 amino acids. The V gene end was trimmed by 1 base and the J gene end by 9 bases; junction bases not matched to a gene: 12. DNA for the CDR3: TGTGCCACCAGCAGAGCACCACAGGGGAGTTTTGGTTCACCCCTCCACTTT. Translation gives CATSRAPQGSFGSPLHF.

The chain has TRBV2 and TRBJ1-3; no reliable D call. The V end was cut by 10 bases, the J end by 0 bases, with 13 bases between. Germline V gene data show CDR1 as SNHLY and CDR2 as FYNNEI. This CDR3 has 14 amino acids. The CDR3 reads CATRVTFSGNTIYF. CDR3 in DNA: TGTGCCACCCGCGTAACCTTCTCTGGAAACACCATATATTTT.

V is TRBV12-5 and J is TRBJ2-3, with D perhaps matching TRBD1 (6 bases). Deletions cut 4 bases from V and 10 bases from J, with 15 bases between. The germline CDR1 and CDR2 sequences are LGHNT and FRNRAP. There are 13 residues in the CDR3. The CDR3 here is CASGSKGGVAQYF. CDR3 DNA sequence: TGTGCTAGTGGTTCTAAAGGGGGTGTAGCGCAGTATTTT.

The V gene is TRBV6-5, the J gene TRBJ2-7; TRBD2 aligns across 7 bases. J was trimmed by 4 bases and V by 2 bases; bases with no gene match: 5. The CDR3 runs to 14 residues. CDR1 and CDR2 from the germline V gene are MNHEY and SVGAGI. DNA of the CDR3: TGTGCCAGCAGTTACGAGGGACTACCTTACGAGCAGTACTTC. Protein sequence: CASSYEGLPYEQYF.

The CDR3 here is CASSTQGAGGETQYF. CDR3 DNA: TGTGCCAGCAGTACACAGGGGGCTGGAGGAGAGACCCAGTACTTC. The chain has TRBV5-6 and TRBJ2-5, with 9 bases identical to TRBD1. V lost 5 bases and J lost 4; bases outside the gene matches: 9. The germline V gene has CDR1 SGHDT and CDR2 YYEEEE. This CDR3 is built from 15 residues.

The V and J genes are TRBV7-8 and TRBJ2-3, with 10 bases matching TRBD2. There are 17 residues in the CDR3. V shed 4 bases and J 0 bases; nucleotides not matched to a gene: 7. Per germline, CDR1 SGHVS and CDR2 FQNEAQ. CDR3 DNA: TGTGCCAGCAGCTCCGAGGGACTAGCGCTTAGCACAGATACGCAGTATTTT. It translates to CASSSEGLALSTDTQYF.

With regard to this clone: Its ends do not fully match the called genes, so a read error is possible. This chain uses TRBV5-1 with TRBJ2-7, with 9 bases lining up with TRBD1. Germline CDR1 reads SGHRS; CDR2 reads YFSETQ. The CDR3 has 14 residues. The CDR3 protein is CASSLGTGQGKGCF. The CDR3 coding sequence is TGCGCCAGCAGCTTGGGCACGGGACAGGGCAAGGGGTGTTTC.

The chain recombines TRBV10-3 with TRBJ1-2, with 10 bases fitting TRBD1. The CDR3 is 17 amino acids. The ends lost 0 bases at V and 2 bases at J; junction bases unmatched: 6. Germline V CDR1 and CDR2: ENHRY, SYGVKD. The CDR3 loop is CAISESGQGPLNYGYTF. In DNA form, the CDR3 reads TGTGCCATCAGTGAGTCGGGACAGGGGCCTCTGAACTATGGCTACACCTTC.

The V and J genes are TRBV7-8 and TRBJ2-7; D remains ambiguous. The CDR3 has 15 residues. Germline CDR1 and CDR2: SGHVS and FQNEAQ. Trimming took 4 bases from V and 1 from J, leaving 14 bases between them. The CDR3 DNA is TGTGCCAGCAGCTCCTCTAGTAATCCATCCTACGAGCAGTACTTC. This codes for CASSSSSNPSYEQYF.

This clone appeared a few times. The V and J genes are TRBV27 and TRBJ1-2; 7 nucleotides match TRBD1. J lost 0 bases, V lost 4 bases, and 14 bases had no gene match. The length of the CDR3 is 18 residues. Germline V gives CDR1 MNHEY, CDR2 SMNVEV (reference sequence). CDR3 residues: CASSSAALWDSSNYGYTF. CDR3 nucleotide sequence: TGTGCCAGCAGTTCCGCCGCACTCTGGGACAGTTCTAACTATGGCTACACCTTC.